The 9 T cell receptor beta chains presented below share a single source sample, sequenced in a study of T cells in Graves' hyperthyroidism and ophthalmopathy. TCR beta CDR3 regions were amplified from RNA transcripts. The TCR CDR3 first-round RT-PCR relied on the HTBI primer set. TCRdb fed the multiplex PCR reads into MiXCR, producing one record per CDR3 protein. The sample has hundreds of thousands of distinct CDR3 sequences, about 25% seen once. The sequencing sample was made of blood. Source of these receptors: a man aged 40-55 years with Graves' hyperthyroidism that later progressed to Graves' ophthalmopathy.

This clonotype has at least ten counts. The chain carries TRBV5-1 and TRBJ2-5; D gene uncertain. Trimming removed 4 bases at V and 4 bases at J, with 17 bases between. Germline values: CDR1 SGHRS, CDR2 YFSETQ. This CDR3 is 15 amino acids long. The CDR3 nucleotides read TGCGCCAGCAGCCAGAAGCAGCCCGTGTTAGAGACCCAGTACTTC. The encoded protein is CASSQKQPVLETQYF.

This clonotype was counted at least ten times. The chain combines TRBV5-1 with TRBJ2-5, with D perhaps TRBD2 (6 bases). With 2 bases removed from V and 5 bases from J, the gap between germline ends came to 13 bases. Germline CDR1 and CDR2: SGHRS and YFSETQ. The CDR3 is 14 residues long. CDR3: CASSFPGVGETQYF. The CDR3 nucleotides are TGCGCCAGCAGCTTTCCGGGAGTCGGGGAGACCCAGTACTTC. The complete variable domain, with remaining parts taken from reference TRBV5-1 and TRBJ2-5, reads KAGVTQTPRYLIKTRGQQVTLSCSPISGHRSVSWYQQTPGQGLQFLFEYFSETQRNKGNFPGRFSGRQFSNSRSEMNVSTLELGDSALYLCASSFPGVGETQYFGPGTRLLVL.

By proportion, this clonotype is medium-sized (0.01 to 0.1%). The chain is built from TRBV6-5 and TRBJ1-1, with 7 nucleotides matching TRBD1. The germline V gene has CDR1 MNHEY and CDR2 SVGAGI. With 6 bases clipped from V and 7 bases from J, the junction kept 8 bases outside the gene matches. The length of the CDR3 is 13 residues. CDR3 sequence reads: CASRLTGRHEAFF. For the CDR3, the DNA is TGTGCCAGCAGATTGACAGGGAGGCATGAAGCTTTCTTT.

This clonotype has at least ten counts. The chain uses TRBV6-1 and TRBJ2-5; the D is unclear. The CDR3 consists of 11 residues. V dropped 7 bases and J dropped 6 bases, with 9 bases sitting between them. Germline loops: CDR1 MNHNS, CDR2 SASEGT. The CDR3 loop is CASKSVKTQYF. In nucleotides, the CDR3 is TGTGCCAGCAAGTCGGTAAAGACCCAGTACTTC.

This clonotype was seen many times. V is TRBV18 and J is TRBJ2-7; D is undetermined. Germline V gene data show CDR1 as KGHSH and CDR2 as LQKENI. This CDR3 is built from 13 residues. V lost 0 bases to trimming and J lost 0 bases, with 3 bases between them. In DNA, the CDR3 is TGTGCCAGCTCACCACCGAGCTCCTACGAGCAGTACTTC. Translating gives CASSPPSSYEQYF.

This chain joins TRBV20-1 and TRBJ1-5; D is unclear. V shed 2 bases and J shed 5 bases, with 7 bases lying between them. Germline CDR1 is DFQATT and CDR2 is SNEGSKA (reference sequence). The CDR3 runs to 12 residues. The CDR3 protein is CSARQADQPQHF. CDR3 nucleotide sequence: TGCAGTGCTAGACAGGCCGATCAGCCCCAGCATTTT.

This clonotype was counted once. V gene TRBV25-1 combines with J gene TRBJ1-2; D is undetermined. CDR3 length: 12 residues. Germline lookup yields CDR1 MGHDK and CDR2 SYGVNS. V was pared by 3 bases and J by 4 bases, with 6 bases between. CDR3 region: CASSEAPYGYTF. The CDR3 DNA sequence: TGTGCCAGCAGTGAGGCCCCCTATGGCTACACCTTC.

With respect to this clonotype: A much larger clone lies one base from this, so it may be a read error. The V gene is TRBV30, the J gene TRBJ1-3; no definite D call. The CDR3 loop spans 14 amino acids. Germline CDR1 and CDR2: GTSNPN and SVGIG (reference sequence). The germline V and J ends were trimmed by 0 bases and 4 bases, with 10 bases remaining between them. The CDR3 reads CAWSVQGKGNTIYF. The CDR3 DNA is TGTGCCTGGAGTGTACAAGGGAAGGGAAACACCATATATTTT.

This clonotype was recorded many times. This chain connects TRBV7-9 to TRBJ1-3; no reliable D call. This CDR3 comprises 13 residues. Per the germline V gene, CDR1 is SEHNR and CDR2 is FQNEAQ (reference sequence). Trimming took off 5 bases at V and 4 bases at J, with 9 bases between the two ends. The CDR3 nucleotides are TGTGCCAGCAGCCGCGGCAGAGGAAACACCATATATTTT. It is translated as CASSRGRGNTIYF.